This T cell receptor beta chain was sequenced in a study of blood T cell repertoires in COVID-19. Trimming shortened V by 2 bases and J by 0 bases, and 13 bases separated the two germline ends. The V gene's germline CDR1 is SGHRS and CDR2 YFSETQ. CDR3 length: 16 amino acids. Original analysis: Amplification of reference gene primers was used by the study to estimate nucleated cell counts. Some clones are missing from TCRdb's copy, which holds only in-frame ones; the method was immunoSEQ multiplex PCR. Clone size and the V and J calls come from that table; the DNA yielded D and trimming. This table holds fewer than 350,000 clones, roughly nine tenths found once.

The sample taken for sequencing was PBMCs or T cells enriched from blood (not recorded which). This receptor was identified in a man in his fifties or sixties who had recovered from COVID-19. The chain couples TRBV5-1 to TRBJ2-3; D might be TRBD1 (5 bases). The CDR3 loop is CASSFGHPTSTDTQYF. CDR3 sequence (DNA): TGCGCCAGCAGCTTCGGACACCCTACTAGCACAGATACGCAGTATTTT.